The sequence of this T cell receptor (beta chain) was determined in a study of OX40 agonist ivuxolimab in advanced cancers. The overall study: Patients with hepatocellular carcinoma, melanoma, renal cell or head and neck cancer made up the dose-escalation patients.

V gave up 5 bases and J gave up 7 bases, with 8 bases separating them. Germline assignment: CDR1 PRHDT and CDR2 FYEKMQ (reference sequence). CDR3 length: 12 amino acids. The table came from immunoSEQ multiplex PCR; TCRdb's copy has only in-frame clones and leaves some out. The table shows around 70,000 clones, with about 94% occurring only once. To note about this clone: Its specificity is unknown.

Study-wide results and limits: Among the lowest peripheral clonal expansion occurred in 0.1-3.0 mg/kg partial responders.

The clonotype originates from an adult with an advanced solid tumor such as melanoma, head and neck, liver or kidney cancer. The rearrangement joins TRBV13 to TRBJ2-2, with no clear D. The sample was CD4+ or CD8+ T cells sorted from blood, taken in a trial of the OX40 agonist ivuxolimab. CDR3 loop: CASSTHGGELFF. Written as DNA, the CDR3 is TGTGCCAGCAGCACGCATGGCGGGGAGCTGTTTTTT.